This record looks at one T cell receptor beta chain sequence and its context. The antigen remains undetermined. This sample is drawn from a study of vaccination and CD4 T cells after COVID-19. The CDR3 covers 12 residues. V was trimmed by 10 bases and J by 0 bases, leaving 7 bases between them. CDR1 and CDR2 (germline): LNHDA, SQIVND (reference sequence). Noted treatment: approximately nine-day PBMC culture with coronavirus spike peptide pools or control peptides (ViraFEST assay). Sequencing of DNA taken from cultured CD4+ T cells relied on the Oncomine TCR Beta short-read assay. TCRdb analysed the PCR reads with MiXCR anew, one entry per CDR3 protein. Found here are fewer than 25,000 distinct CDR3 sequences, less than 50% of them singletons; the top ten hold around 5.5%.

The chain is built from TRBV19 and TRBJ1-3; D is uncertain. The sequence derives from a human donor who had recovered from COVID-19. The source material was CD4+ T cells from blood, cultured in vitro. The CDR3 DNA reads as TGTGCCACCCAGAGCTCTGGAAACACCATATATTTT. Its protein is CATQSSGNTIYF. Full variable domain (missing parts from reference TRBV19 and TRBJ1-3): DGGITQSPKYLFRKEGQNVTLSCEQNLNHDAMYWYRQDPGQGLRLIYYSQIVNDFQKGDIAEGYSVSREKKESFPLTVTSAQKNPTAFYLCATQSSGNTIYFGEGSWLTVV.